This T cell receptor (beta chain) was recorded in a study of shared clonotypes between healthy human individuals. Across the study: Three CD4 naive, three CD4 memory, two CD8 naive and one CD8 memory plate were used per donor.

Using immunoSEQ multiplex PCR, the repertoire was profiled, and TCRdb retains in-frame clones only, with some absent. The table records around 550,000 clones, 95% of them present only once. Naive CD8 populations comprised CD45RO-negative cells positively selected for CCR7, excluding terminally differentiated effector memory CD45RA+ cells. This receptor was obtained from a woman in her 30s in good health. Sequenced: naive CD8+ T cells sorted from blood.

The CDR3 sequence: CASSIGGAGYTF. CDR3 nucleotide sequence: TGTGCCAGTAGTATAGGCGGGGCCGGCTACACCTTC. This sequence joins TRBV19 and TRBJ1-2, with D possibly TRBD1 on 5 matching bases. Germline CDR1 reads LNHDA; CDR2 reads SQIVND (reference sequence). V dropped 1 base and J dropped 8 bases, with 8 bases sitting between them. The CDR3 spans 12 residues.